These T cell receptor beta chains were read from a single sample in a study of control samples from healthy donors and cancer patients. The assay was immunoSEQ multiplex PCR, and TCRdb's table has in-frame clones only and misses some. The sample yields approximately 150,000 clones, under 95% seen once. The specimen sequenced was blood. Receptor source: a man aged 40-49 years in good health. Both conserved end residues are trimmed from each CDR3.

TRBV7-6	TRBJ1-5	ASSPGRGRNQPQH
TRBV11-2	TRBJ1-5	ASSPLPVSNQPQH
TRBV5-6	TRBJ2-7	ASSLEGRAYEQY
TRBV4-1	TRBJ1-4	ASSQDFRNNEKLF
TRBV4-1	TRBJ2-7	ASSPSMFFPEQY
TRBV28	TRBJ2-7	ASSLGYEQY
TRBV2	TRBJ1-2	ASSERGRGYGYT
TRBV11-2	TRBJ1-3	ASSARVDLSSGNTIY
TRBV7-3	TRBJ1-1	ASSPGPNTEAF
TRBV6-6	TRBJ2-6	ASKTGANVLT
TRBV3-1/TRBV3-2	TRBJ1-1	ASSQVWLGPNTEAF
TRBV7-8	TRBJ2-7	ASSRDRSYEQY
TRBV25-1	TRBJ2-7	ASRQGTYEQY
TRBV4-1	TRBJ2-3	ASSPVPLAGGADTQY
TRBV24-1	TRBJ2-5	ATSDFRGLEETQY
TRBV19	TRBJ2-7	ASSLVGRGPYEQY
TRBV7-8	TRBJ2-3	ASSPPRTSYTDTQY
TRBV28	TRBJ2-7	ASRRGSYEQY
TRBV12-5	TRBJ1-2	ASGLGTGGRGYT
TRBV27	TRBJ2-5	ASSSSRAPRETQY
TRBV6-2/TRBV6-3	TRBJ1-6	ASSPSEGAGGSPLH
TRBV4-1	TRBJ2-3	ASSQLASTDTQY
TRBV9	TRBJ2-2	ASSEGTSGMGELF
TRBV9	TRBJ1-1	ASSVVGQPNTEAF
TRBV10-3	TRBJ1-2	AISAVSTANYGYT
TRBV27	TRBJ1-3	ASGPGLSGNTIY
TRBV7-9	TRBJ1-4	ASRRPGLSNEKLF
TRBV19	TRBJ1-5	ASSIRRGQPQH
TRBV6-2/TRBV6-3	TRBJ1-1	ASSLFWGAFTEAF
TRBV5-6	TRBJ2-1	ASSHPTSGARVGEQF
TRBV7-2	TRBJ1-5	ASGGQGNQPQH
TRBV9	TRBJ1-5	ASSAAGSGQPQH
TRBV7-2	TRBJ2-3	ASRGSLDTQY
TRBV9	TRBJ1-6	ASSVEPDLSYNSPLH
TRBV30	TRBJ1-1	ASGHPNTEAF
TRBV6-5	TRBJ1-6	ASLLGDRARPLH
TRBV11-2	TRBJ2-4	ASSLSGLNIQY
TRBV6-6	TRBJ1-3	ASSYPRRAGNTIY
TRBV9	TRBJ1-2	ASSVAGGDYGYT
TRBV6-1	TRBJ1-3	ASSEGKAGNTIY
TRBV5-1	TRBJ2-2	ASSPVAGVRAGELF
TRBV24-1	TRBJ1-1	ATSDLHGDLNTEAF
TRBV19	TRBJ1-2	ASSIRDRGAGYGYT
TRBV28	TRBJ2-1	ASSSLAGSSYNEQF
TRBV11-2	TRBJ2-6	ASSYRTGRTTGANVLT
TRBV6-1	TRBJ2-7	ASSDYLTRLGFCEQY
TRBV10-3	TRBJ1-1	AISEAGGDLTEAF
TRBV4-1	TRBJ1-2	ASSQEDSNYGYT
TRBV28	TRBJ1-2	ASSLFARGYGYT
TRBV5-6	TRBJ2-2	ASSYLGHFTGELF
TRBV5-1	TRBJ2-5	ASSYTSGEETQY
TRBV4-1	TRBJ2-7	ASSLLLSPTYEQY
TRBV6-4	TRBJ2-6	ASSGSRSGANVLT
TRBV15	TRBJ1-6	ATSRDYGRVYSPLH
TRBV7-9	TRBJ2-5	ASSLASGSETQY
TRBV9	TRBJ2-1	ASSPGDRLLTLQF